A single sample is the source of the 26 T cell receptor beta chains below, sequenced in a study of T cells in localized non-small cell lung cancer. The repertoire was sequenced with immunoSEQ multiplex PCR; TCRdb's copy has only in-frame clones and lacks some. The repertoire holds roughly 30,000 clones, with around 93% as singletons. The specimen comprised peripheral blood, sampled before any cancer treatment. All receptors derive from a female donor older than 55 with stage I lung adenocarcinoma.

This rearrangement joins TRBV14 to TRBJ2-7; TRBD1 or TRBD2 may be the D gene (5 bases each). The length of the CDR3 is 13 residues. Germline V gives CDR1 SGHDN, CDR2 FVKESK. The germline V and J ends were trimmed by 4 bases and 6 bases, with 13 bases remaining between them. The CDR3 reads CASSRLQQVEQYF. The CDR3 DNA is TGTGCCAGCAGCCGACTACAACAGGTCGAGCAGTACTTC. The full variable domain, in which reference TRBV14 and TRBJ2-7 provide the parts outside the CDR3, is EAGVTQFPSHSVIEKGQTVTLRCDPISGHDNLYWYRRVMGKEIKFLLHFVKESKQDESGMPNNRFLAERTGGTYSTLKVQPAELEDSGVYFCASSRLQQVEQYFGPGTRLTVT.

The V and J genes are TRBV5-6 and TRBJ1-2; D perhaps matches TRBD1 (5 bases). The CDR3 is made up of 13 amino acids. The V end was cut by 0 bases, the J end by 2 bases, with 5 bases between. Germline loops: CDR1 SGHDT, CDR2 YYEEEE. The CDR3: CASSLGGNYGYTF. The CDR3 DNA reads as TGTGCCAGCAGCTTGGGGGGCAACTATGGCTACACCTTC.

The V call is TRBV2, the J call TRBJ2-5; no firm D call. V dropped 5 bases and J dropped 9 bases, with 7 bases sitting between them. The CDR3 sequence is 10 residues long. The germline V gene has CDR1 SNHLY and CDR2 FYNNEI. The CDR3 loop is CASSLLAQYF. The CDR3, as DNA: TGTGCCAGCAGTTTGCTGGCCCAGTACTTC.

The DNA for the CDR3 is TGCAGCGTCGGGGGAACCCCAGGGGCTTCCAAAAACATTCAGTACTTC. Amino acid sequence: CSVGGTPGASKNIQYF. The chain carries TRBV29-1 and TRBJ2-4, with D perhaps given as TRBD1 or TRBD2 (6 bases each). The germline gives CDR1 SQVTM, CDR2 ANQGSEA. V was trimmed by 6 bases and J by 2 bases, leaving 20 bases between them. The CDR3 consists of 16 residues.

The V call is TRBV5-1, the J call TRBJ2-6; D is ambiguous. V lost 7 bases, J lost 5 bases, and 22 bases lay in between. Germline-derived CDR1 and CDR2 are SGHRS and YFSETQ. CDR3 size: 17 residues. CDR3 in DNA: TGCGCCAGCGCGTCCTACGGTTCACAAAGTCGGGCCAACGTCCTGACTTTC. This sequence encodes CASASYGSQSRANVLTF. The full variable domain, rest sourced from reference TRBV5-1 and TRBJ2-6, is KAGVTQTPRYLIKTRGQQVTLSCSPISGHRSVSWYQQTPGQGLQFLFEYFSETQRNKGNFPGRFSGRQFSNSRSEMNVSTLELGDSALYLCASASYGSQSRANVLTFGAGSRLTVL.

This chain connects TRBV7-2 to TRBJ2-5; the D is unclear. The CDR3 covers 12 residues. V lost 0 bases to trimming and J lost 4 bases, with 3 bases between them. CDR1 SGHTA and CDR2 FQGNSA come from the germline V gene. CDR3 residues: CASSLARETQYF. The CDR3 DNA follows: TGTGCCAGCAGCTTAGCGCGAGAGACCCAGTACTTC.

The chain joins TRBV5-6 to TRBJ1-2; tentative D call: TRBD1 (6 bases). CDR3 length: 13 amino acids. V gave up 5 bases and J gave up 1 base, with 9 bases separating them. CDR1 SGHDT and CDR2 YYEEEE come from the germline V gene. CDR3 sequence: CASRGGFNYGYTF. In DNA, the CDR3 is TGTGCCAGCAGAGGGGGTTTTAACTATGGCTACACCTTC.

This clone was found a few times. The chain uses TRBV4-1 and TRBJ2-2; tentatively, D is TRBD2 (5 bases). V lost 4 bases, J lost 3 bases, and 18 bases lay in between. The CDR3 runs 17 residues. CDR1 and CDR2 from the germline V gene are MGHRA and YSYEKL. The CDR3, as DNA: TGCGCCAGCAGCCCCGGGTTGGCCAGGAGGCACACCGGGGAGCTGTTTTTT. The encoded protein is CASSPGLARRHTGELFF.

The chain combines TRBV28 with TRBJ1-3; D not resolved. The CDR3 has 15 amino acids. The V end lost 1 base, the J end lost 0 bases, and 7 bases lay between the germline ends. Germline CDR1 is MDHEN and CDR2 is SYDVKM. CDR3: CASSLYGSSGNTIYF. The CDR3 DNA follows: TGTGCCAGCAGTTTATACGGGTCCTCTGGAAACACCATATATTTT.

This clone has more than one count but fewer than ten. V usage is TRBV2 and J usage is TRBJ1-2, with no clear D. Looked up from germline, CDR1 is SNHLY and CDR2 is FYNNEI. The CDR3 contains 14 residues. V gave up 5 bases and J gave up 3 bases, with 13 bases separating them. CDR3 sequence reads: CASSYGGSDYGYTF. The CDR3 coding sequence is TGTGCCAGCAGTTACGGAGGATCGGACTATGGCTACACCTTC.

The V call is TRBV5-1, the J call TRBJ2-3, with 9 bases identical to TRBD1. Unmatched junction bases numbered 5, after V lost 4 bases and J lost 5 bases. This CDR3 is built from 14 residues. Germline-derived CDR1 and CDR2 are SGHRS and YFSETQ. CDR3 sequence (DNA): TGCGCCAGCAGCAGGACAGGGGACGGAGATACGCAGTATTTT. This encodes CASSRTGDGDTQYF.

The chain uses TRBV5-1 and TRBJ1-1; D unclear. The germline V gene has CDR1 SGHRS and CDR2 YFSETQ. This CDR3 comprises 12 residues. With 7 bases removed from V and 4 bases from J, the gap between germline ends came to 11 bases. Here the CDR3 DNA reads TGCGCCAGCGGCCACAGTGGCACTGAAGCTTTCTTT. Translating it yields CASGHSGTEAFF.

The CDR3 nucleotides read TGCAGCGTCTTTGCCGGGGAGCTGTTTTTT. Translation gives CSVFAGELFF. The chain combines TRBV29-1 with TRBJ2-2, with unresolved D. V dropped 6 bases and J dropped 6 bases, with 5 bases sitting between them. Germline V gene sequence: CDR1 SQVTM, CDR2 ANQGSEA. The CDR3 consists of 10 residues.

The chain joins TRBV5-6 to TRBJ1-1, with TRBD1 as a possible D gene (5 bases). CDR3 length equals 13 residues. Germline CDR1 SGHDT, CDR2 YYEEEE. V shed 2 bases and J shed 4 bases, with 9 bases lying between them. CDR3 amino acids: CASSLGGATEAFF. CDR3 nucleotides: TGTGCCAGCAGCTTAGGTGGGGCCACTGAAGCTTTCTTT.

Here the CDR3 reads CAGEGWGNTEAFF. CDR3 sequence (DNA): TGTGCCGGCGAGGGGTGGGGGAACACTGAAGCTTTCTTT. The J gene is TRBJ1-1, the V gene TRBV30; a weak D match, TRBD1 (5 bases). The CDR3 spans 13 residues. Germline CDR1 reads GTSNPN; CDR2 reads SVGIG (reference sequence). The V and J ends lost 8 bases and 1 base respectively, with 14 bases between them. The full variable domain, its missing parts supplied by reference TRBV30 and TRBJ1-1, is SQTIHQWPATLVQPVGSPLSLECTVEGTSNPNLYWYRQAAGRGLQLLFYSVGIGQISSEVPQNLSASRPQDRQFILSSKKLLLSDSGFYLCAGEGWGNTEAFFGQGTRLTVV.

The sample holds one count of this clone. The chain carries TRBV30 and TRBJ1-1; D is ambiguous. Germline V gene data show CDR1 as GTSNPN and CDR2 as SVGIG (reference sequence). V was pared by 2 bases and J by 0 bases, with 4 bases between. This CDR3 is 12 amino acids long. In nucleotides, the CDR3 is TGTGCCTGGAGTCGAATGAACACTGAAGCTTTCTTT. Its protein is CAWSRMNTEAFF.

V gene TRBV18 combines with J gene TRBJ1-1; 8 bases line up with TRBD1. V lost 6 bases to trimming and J lost 4 bases; unmatched junction nucleotides: 4. The CDR3 consists of 13 residues. Per the germline V gene, CDR1 is KGHSH and CDR2 is LQKENI. CDR3: CASSSDRGTEAFF. As DNA, the CDR3 is TGTGCCAGCTCTTCAGACAGGGGCACTGAAGCTTTCTTT.

The V gene is TRBV2, the J gene TRBJ2-5; D perhaps matches TRBD1 (5 bases). The CDR3 spans 14 residues. V lost 2 bases and J 3 bases, leaving 10 bases between the germline ends. Looked up from germline, CDR1 is SNHLY and CDR2 is FYNNEI. The CDR3 DNA follows: TGTGCCAGCAGTGAACGGCAGGGTAAAGAGACCCAGTACTTC. Residues: CASSERQGKETQYF.

This clone was counted once. The chain combines TRBV30 with TRBJ1-1, with D hard to call. V lost 0 bases, J lost 1 base, and 12 bases lay in between. This CDR3 region has 15 residues. CDR1 is GTSNPN, CDR2 SVGIG, per germline (reference sequence). CDR3 protein: CAWSVRVSGNTEAFF. The CDR3 DNA reads TGTGCCTGGAGTGTACGGGTCAGTGGGAACACTGAAGCTTTCTTT.

The chain links TRBV6-5 to TRBJ2-7; no clear D gene. The germline V gene encodes CDR1 MNHEY and CDR2 SVGAGI. The CDR3 has 14 residues. V was shortened by 2 bases and J by 7 bases, with 15 bases between the two germline ends. Here the CDR3 DNA reads TGTGCCAGCAGTTACGCCAGGCTGCACTTAGAGCAGTACTTC. Translating gives CASSYARLHLEQYF.

The DNA of the CDR3 is TGCAGCGTTGAAGATGGGGGAGGGATTGCCGAGCAGTACTTC. Translation gives CSVEDGGGIAEQYF. The chain joins TRBV29-1 to TRBJ2-7; 7 bases fit TRBD2. CDR1 is SQVTM and CDR2 is ANQGSEA in the germline V gene. The CDR3 has 14 residues. V was clipped by 0 bases and J by 6 bases; unmatched bases: 8.

The chain's CDR3 is CASSQDNGRTSPLHF. CDR3 DNA sequence: TGTGCCAGCAGCCAAGATAACGGCCGAACTTCACCCCTCCACTTT. This chain joins TRBV14 and TRBJ1-6; D uncertain. Germline CDR1 SGHDN, CDR2 FVKESK. V lost 0 bases and J 9 bases, leaving 12 bases between the germline ends. CDR3 length equals 15 residues. Using reference TRBV14 and TRBJ1-6 for the parts outside the CDR3, the full variable domain is EAGVTQFPSHSVIEKGQTVTLRCDPISGHDNLYWYRRVMGKEIKFLLHFVKESKQDESGMPNNRFLAERTGGTYSTLKVQPAELEDSGVYFCASSQDNGRTSPLHFGNGTRLTVT.

The V call is TRBV5-6, the J call TRBJ1-1; D is ambiguous. This CDR3 spans 11 amino acids. Germline CDR1 reads SGHDT; CDR2 reads YYEEEE. V gave up 1 base and J gave up 2 bases, with 0 bases separating them. CDR3 sequence (DNA): TGTGCCAGCAGCTTGAACACTGAAGCTTTCTTT. As protein: CASSLNTEAFF.

This chain joins TRBV18 and TRBJ1-1, with 8 positions matching TRBD1. Germline V gene sequence: CDR1 KGHSH, CDR2 LQKENI. The V segment lost 6 bases and the J segment 0 bases; nucleotides outside the gene matches: 12. This CDR3 has 17 amino acids. In DNA, the CDR3 is TGTGCCAGCTCGCCCGGACAGGGTTTACGCATGAACACTGAAGCTTTCTTT. Translation gives CASSPGQGLRMNTEAFF.

V is TRBV27 and J is TRBJ1-2; 9 nucleotides match TRBD1. V gave up 9 bases and J gave up 4 bases; unmatched junction bases: 9. CDR3 size: 14 residues. The germline V gene has CDR1 MNHEY and CDR2 SMNVEV (reference sequence). CDR3 DNA sequence: TGTGCCAGTTCCGGGACAGGGAATTTCTATGGCTACACCTTC. It specifies CASSGTGNFYGYTF.

V gene TRBV5-4 combines with J gene TRBJ2-5; D call uncertain. Trimming took 0 bases from V and 5 from J, leaving 11 bases between them. CDR1 SGHNT and CDR2 YYREEE come from the germline V gene (reference sequence). The CDR3 consists of 14 residues. The DNA of the CDR3 is TGTGCCAGCAGCTTGGCCGGTAGCCAGGAGACCCAGTACTTC. Translated: CASSLAGSQETQYF.